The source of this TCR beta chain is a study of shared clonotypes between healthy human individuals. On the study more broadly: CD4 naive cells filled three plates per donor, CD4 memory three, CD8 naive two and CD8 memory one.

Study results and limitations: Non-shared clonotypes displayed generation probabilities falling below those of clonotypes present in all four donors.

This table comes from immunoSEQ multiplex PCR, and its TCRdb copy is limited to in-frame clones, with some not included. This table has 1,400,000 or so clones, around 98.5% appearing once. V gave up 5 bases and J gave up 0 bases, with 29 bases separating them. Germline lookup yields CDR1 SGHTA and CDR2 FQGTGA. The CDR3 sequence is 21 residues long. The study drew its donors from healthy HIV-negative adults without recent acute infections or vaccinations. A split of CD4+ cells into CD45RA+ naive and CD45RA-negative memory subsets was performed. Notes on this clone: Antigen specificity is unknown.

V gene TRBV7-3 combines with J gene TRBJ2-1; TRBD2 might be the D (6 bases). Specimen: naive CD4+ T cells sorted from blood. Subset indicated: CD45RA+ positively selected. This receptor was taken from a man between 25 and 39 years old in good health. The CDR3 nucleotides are TGTGCCAGCAGCCTTCGGCCACAGAGGTTGACTCGGGAGAACTCCTACAATGAGCAGTTCTTC. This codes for CASSLRPQRLTRENSYNEQFF.